What follows are 10 T cell receptor beta chains derived from one specimen sequenced in a study of circulating CD8 cells and anti-PD-1 response in melanoma. Four subsets defined by PD-1 and/or TIGIT were sorted from live CD3+CD8+TCRalphabeta+ cells. Each library started from about 14 ng of total RNA using the QIAseq Immune Repertoire TCR panel. TCRdb processed the reads anew with MiXCR; each CDR3 protein has one entry. The sample shows about 430 distinct CDR3 sequences, roughly 9% of them seen only once. The sample in question was CD8+ T cells from PBMCs, obtained at baseline or after one month of anti-PD-1 therapy (not recorded which). Receptors originate from a human donor with melanoma.

This clonotype is large by share. This chain's CDR3 is CASSDGTGGDSPLHF. The DNA for the CDR3 is TGTGCCAGCAGCGACGGGACAGGGGGCGATTCACCCCTCCACTTT. The V call is TRBV13, the J call TRBJ1-6, with 12 bases identical to TRBD1. Germline-derived CDR1 and CDR2 are PRHDT and FYEKMQ (reference sequence). This CDR3 is 15 amino acids long. The J segment lost 8 bases and the V segment lost 5 bases, leaving 4 bases of the junction unmatched.

This clonotype is labeled medium-sized. This chain uses TRBV29-1 with TRBJ2-3; 7 nucleotides match TRBD1. The CDR3 is 16 residues long. In germline, CDR1 is SQVTM, CDR2 ANQGSEA. CDR3 amino acids: CSPPPRTGPCTDTQYF. Here the CDR3 DNA reads TGCAGTCCTCCACCCCGGACAGGCCCATGCACAGATACGCAGTATTTT.

Relative to its sample, this clonotype is large. CDR3 sequence (DNA): TGTGCCAGCAGCGCCGGGACATATGACAACTATGGCTACACCTTC. This translates into CASSAGTYDNYGYTF. The gene calls are TRBV7-2 and TRBJ1-2, with D possibly TRBD1 on 6 matching bases. This CDR3 has 15 residues. Germline V CDR1 and CDR2: SGHTA, FQGNSA. The V and J ends lost 5 bases and 2 bases respectively, with 15 bases between them.

This clonotype counts as large. The chain uses TRBV19 and TRBJ2-2; 8 bases are a match to TRBD1. Trimming cost V 4 bases and J 3 bases; bases outside gene matches: 4. The germline gives CDR1 LNHDA, CDR2 SQIVND (reference sequence). This CDR3 region has 15 residues. This chain's CDR3 is CASSTDRADTGELFF. The CDR3 bases are TGTGCCAGTAGTACGGACAGGGCCGACACCGGGGAGCTGTTTTTT.

In this sample, this clonotype is medium-sized. The genes are TRBV27 and TRBJ2-1; D gene uncertain. CDR1 MNHEY and CDR2 SMNVEV come from the germline V gene (reference sequence). Trimming removed 2 bases at V and 1 base at J, with 12 bases between. The CDR3 sequence is 16 residues long. CDR3 in amino acids: CASSLLLGASYNEQFF. CDR3 in DNA: TGTGCCAGCAGTTTACTTCTAGGAGCTTCCTACAATGAGCAGTTCTTC.

This clonotype is termed medium-sized. The chain combines TRBV20-1 with TRBJ2-7; possible D gene TRBD2, 5 bases. This CDR3 has 15 amino acids. CDR1 and CDR2 from the germline V gene are DFQATT and SNEGSKA (reference sequence). V lost 0 bases to trimming and J lost 3 bases, with 15 bases between them. The CDR3 protein is CSARDVTGVNYEQYF. CDR3 sequence (DNA): TGCAGTGCTAGAGACGTTACCGGGGTAAACTACGAGCAGTACTTC.

This clonotype is labeled as large. The chain is built from TRBV7-9 and TRBJ1-1; D might be TRBD1 (5 bases). CDR3 length: 14 amino acids. Trimming took 5 bases from V and 1 from J, leaving 11 bases between them. Germline V CDR1 and CDR2: SEHNR, FQNEAQ (reference sequence). In DNA, the CDR3 is TGTGCCAGCAGCCCCGAACAGGAGAACACTGAAGCTTTCTTT. Protein sequence: CASSPEQENTEAFF. The full variable domain, completed using reference TRBV7-9 and TRBJ1-1, is DTGVSQNPRHKITKRGQNVTFRCDPISEHNRLYWYRQTLGQGPEFLTYFQNEAQLEKSRLLSDRFSAERPKGSFSTLEIQRTEQGDSAMYLCASSPEQENTEAFFGQGTRLTVV.

Concerning this clonotype itself: It may be a read error: a sequence one base away is much more abundant. The chain uses TRBV28 and TRBJ2-2, with 9 nucleotides matching TRBD1. Germline lookup yields CDR1 MDHEN and CDR2 SYDVKM. The V gene end was trimmed by 4 bases and the J gene end by 3 bases; junction bases not matched to a gene: 6. CDR3 length: 16 amino acids. Written as DNA, the CDR3 is TGTGCCAGCAGTTCCCCGGGACAGGGTCACACCGGGGAGCTGTTTTTT. As protein: CASSSPGQGHTGELFF.

This clonotype qualifies as medium-sized (0.01 to 0.1%). J is TRBJ2-2 and V is TRBV19, with 11 bases aligning to TRBD1. This CDR3 region has 17 residues. The germline CDR1 and CDR2 sequences are LNHDA and SQIVND (reference sequence). The junction had 8 bases not matched to a gene; V was cut back by 5 bases and J by 3 bases. The CDR3 region has the DNA TGTGCCAGTAGTCCCGGGACAGGGGGGTCCGACACCGGGGAGCTGTTTTTT. It translates to CASSPGTGGSDTGELFF.

This clonotype is large within its sample. This chain uses TRBV19 with TRBJ1-3, with D unclear. CDR1 is LNHDA and CDR2 is SQIVND in the germline V gene (reference sequence). The CDR3 is 15 residues long. V was clipped by 3 bases and J by 0 bases, with 9 bases between them. CDR3 loop: CASSISSSSGNTIYF. CDR3 DNA: TGTGCCAGTAGTATCTCAAGCAGCTCTGGAAACACCATATATTTT.